Listed below are T cell receptor beta chains from one sample, sequenced in a study of blood T cell repertoires in COVID-19. TCRdb keeps only in-frame clones here, not all; method: immunoSEQ multiplex PCR. Among some 100,000 clones listed, about 90% were seen once. Material: peripheral blood. The origin of the receptors is a human donor with active COVID-19. The donor label of this sample is uncertain. CDR3s include the opening cysteine and the closing phenylalanine or tryptophan. A D gene is named only where the DNA matches it firmly. Some rows have no size entry. The others give once, few or many, or a class for an expanded clone.

D gene,J gene,clone size,V gene,CDR3 protein,CDR3 DNA
.,TRBJ2-2,.,TRBV5-1,CASSLEGANTGELFF,TGCGCCAGCAGCTTGGAAGGGGCAAACACCGGGGAGCTGTTTTTT
TRBD2,TRBJ2-2,.,TRBV3-1/TRBV3-2,CASSQERRGENTGELFF,TGTGCCAGCAGCCAAGAAAGGCGGGGGGAGAACACCGGGGAGCTGTTTTTT
.,TRBJ1-4,.,TRBV6-2/TRBV6-3,CASSPPRATNEKLFF,TGTGCCAGCAGCCCGCCCAGGGCAACTAATGAAAAACTGTTTTTT
.,TRBJ2-3,.,TRBV18,CASSPRQVTDTQYF,TGTGCCAGCTCGCCCAGACAGGTCACAGATACGCAGTATTTT
TRBD1,TRBJ1-3,.,TRBV19,CASSPGTGEGNTIYF,TGTGCCAGTAGTCCCGGGACAGGGGAAGGAAACACCATATATTTT
.,TRBJ2-5,.,TRBV27,CASSPTVGEQETQYF,TGTGCCAGCAGTCCGACCGTGGGAGAACAAGAGACCCAGTACTTC
TRBD1,TRBJ2-2,few,TRBV7-2,CASSYRQGRYTGELFF,TGTGCCAGCAGCTACAGACAGGGGCGCTACACCGGGGAGCTGTTTTTT
TRBD1,TRBJ2-7,.,TRBV7-9,CASSGDRAYEQYF,TGTGCCAGCAGCGGGGACAGGGCCTACGAGCAGTACTTC
.,TRBJ2-1,.,TRBV12-2,CASRLASTTGQELDEQFF,TGTGCAAGTCGCTTAGCGAGTACCACGGGACAGGAATTGGATGAGCAGTTCTTC
TRBD1,TRBJ1-2,.,TRBV14,CASSQVDRASYGYTF,TGTGCCAGCAGCCAAGTTGACAGGGCTTCCTATGGCTACACCTTC
.,TRBJ2-2,.,TRBV19,CASSIDLGGSFPGELFF,TGTGCCAGTAGTATAGATCTCGGGGGATCATTCCCCGGGGAGCTGTTTTTT
.,TRBJ1-2,.,TRBV5-1,CASSLSAGSNYGYTF,TGCGCCAGCAGCTTGAGCGCAGGGTCTAACTATGGCTACACCTTC
.,TRBJ2-5,.,TRBV25-1,CASSAQGSVAQYF,TGTGCCAGCAGTGCCCAGGGCTCGGTGGCCCAGTACTTC
.,TRBJ1-6,.,TRBV19,CASSIVGSHSPLHF,TGTGCCAGTAGTATAGTGGGGAGCCATTCACCCCTCCACTTT
TRBD1,TRBJ1-2,.,TRBV27,CASSSPSRGHGYTF,TGTGCCAGCAGTTCCCCCTCCAGGGGGCATGGCTACACCTTC
TRBD2,TRBJ2-3,.,TRBV25-1,CASSDWTSGGVSTDTQYF,TGTGCCAGCAGTGATTGGACTAGCGGGGGGGTGAGCACAGATACGCAGTATTTT
TRBD2,TRBJ2-5,.,TRBV6-2/TRBV6-3,CASSDSGGGKETQYF,TGTGCCAGCAGTGACTCCGGGGGGGGCAAAGAGACCCAGTACTTC
.,TRBJ1-4,.,TRBV29-1,CTVGSVGEKLFF,TGCACCGTTGGGTCTGTTGGCGAAAAACTGTTTTTT